This T cell receptor beta chain came from a study of blood T cell repertoires in COVID-19. Study-wide background: Researchers got acute and convalescent COVID-19 samples from the United States, Italy and Spain. The analysed material was cDNA or gDNA that came from T cells, B-cell-depleted T cells, or PBMCs.

In this sample, this clone turned up once. In the study's own analysis: Reference gene primer amplification gave nucleated cell count estimates. Only in-frame clones appear in the TCRdb table, and some are missing; sequencing was by immunoSEQ multiplex PCR. Clone size and the V and J calls come from that table; the DNA yielded D and trimming. The data show about 200,000 clones, with roughly four fifths seen just once and 4.5% to 5.5% held by the top ten. V shed 6 bases and J 7 bases; nucleotides not matched to a gene: 15. CDR3 length: 16 amino acids. Germline V gene sequence: CDR1 SGHDN, CDR2 FVKESK. Sequences were obtained from peripheral blood. The chain combines TRBV14 with TRBJ2-5, with 9 bases identical to TRBD2. The sequence was obtained from a woman aged 70-85 years with COVID-19, enrolled during active disease. CDR3 sequence reads: CASSLRLAEPRGTQYF. Written as DNA, the CDR3 is TGTGCCAGCAGTCTACGACTAGCGGAGCCTCGGGGGACCCAGTACTTC.